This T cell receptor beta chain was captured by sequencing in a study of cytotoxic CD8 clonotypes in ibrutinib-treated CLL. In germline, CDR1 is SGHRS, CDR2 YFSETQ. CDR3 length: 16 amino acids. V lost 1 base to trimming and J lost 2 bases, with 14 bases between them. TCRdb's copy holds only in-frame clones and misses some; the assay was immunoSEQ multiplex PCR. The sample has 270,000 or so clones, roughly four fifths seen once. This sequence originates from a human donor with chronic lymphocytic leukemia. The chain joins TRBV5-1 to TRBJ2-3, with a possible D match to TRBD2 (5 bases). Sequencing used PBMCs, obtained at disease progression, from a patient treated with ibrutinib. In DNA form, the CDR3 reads TGCGCCAGCAGCTTGTACGCCAGCGGTACCACAGATACGCAGTATTTT. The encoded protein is CASSLYASGTTDTQYF.